Listed here are 8 T cell receptor beta chains from one sample, sequenced in a study of PD-1 blockade in mismatch repair-deficient tumors. Clones were read by immunoSEQ multiplex PCR, and TCRdb kept only the in-frame ones, dropping some. The sample shows tens of thousands of clones, about 83% of them seen only once. The source material was peripheral blood, sampled 2 weeks after starting pembrolizumab. Source of these receptors: an adult with mismatch repair-deficient cancer.

CDR3 protein: CASSLAGGQYGNTIYF. The CDR3 DNA reads TGTGCCAGCAGCTTGGCTGGGGGGCAATATGGAAACACCATATATTTT. The chain uses TRBV5-5 and TRBJ1-3, with D perhaps matching TRBD1 (6 bases). With 0 bases removed from V and 3 bases from J, the gap between germline ends came to 13 bases. CDR1 and CDR2 from the germline V gene are SGHKS and YYEKEE (reference sequence). This CDR3 comprises 16 residues.

This sequence joins TRBV30 and TRBJ2-5; D unclear. The CDR3 covers 12 residues. Trimming took off 4 bases at V and 2 bases at J, with 8 bases between the two ends. Per germline, CDR1 GTSNPN and CDR2 SVGIG (reference sequence). The CDR3 is CAWTVSQETQYF. The CDR3 DNA is TGTGCCTGGACAGTGTCACAAGAGACCCAGTACTTC.

The CDR3 reads CASSVGVREEDEQYF. CDR3 DNA sequence: TGTGCCAGCAGCGTAGGAGTACGGGAGGAAGACGAGCAGTACTTC. This rearrangement joins TRBV9 to TRBJ2-7, with 7 bases that match TRBD2. This CDR3 is 15 amino acids long. With V trimmed by 0 bases and J by 5 bases, 8 bases remained unmatched. Germline-derived CDR1 and CDR2 are SGDLS and YYNGEE.

This sequence joins TRBV5-1 and TRBJ2-3; tentatively, D is TRBD1 or TRBD2 (5 bases each). The germline V and J ends were trimmed by 0 bases and 4 bases, with 6 bases remaining between them. The germline V gene encodes CDR1 SGHRS and CDR2 YFSETQ. The CDR3 extends over 13 amino acids. The DNA of the CDR3 is TGCGCCAGCAGCTTGGTGGGGGCAGATACGCAGTATTTT. Translation gives CASSLVGADTQYF.

The V and J genes are TRBV4-1 and TRBJ2-3; TRBD2 aligns across 7 bases. V lost 1 base to trimming and J lost 5 bases; unmatched junction nucleotides: 12. The CDR3 has 17 amino acids. Germline-derived CDR1 and CDR2 are MGHRA and YSYEKL. This CDR3 reads CASSQGIAAGAGDTQYF. The DNA of the CDR3 is TGCGCCAGCAGCCAAGGAATTGCGGCGGGAGCGGGAGATACGCAGTATTTT.

The chain is built from TRBV6-6 and TRBJ2-1, with TRBD2 matching over 7 bases. CDR3 length equals 15 residues. V shed 5 bases, J shed 0 bases, and the junction held 4 bases outside the gene matches. Per germline, CDR1 MNHNY and CDR2 SVGAGI (reference sequence). DNA of the CDR3: TGTGCCAGCAGTGACGGGAGGTTCTCCTACAATGAGCAGTTCTTC. Encoded protein: CASSDGRFSYNEQFF.

This chain links TRBV7-2 with TRBJ2-7; 14 bases agree with TRBD2. The CDR3 spans 16 residues. Germline CDR1 SGHTA, CDR2 FQGNSA. Trimming removed 1 base from V and 4 bases from J; junction bases left unmatched: 3. Written as DNA, the CDR3 is TGTGCCAGCAGCTTAGGAAGACTAGCGGGAGGGTACGAGCAGTACTTC. Its translation is CASSLGRLAGGYEQYF.

This clone was seen once. CDR3 nucleotide sequence: TGCGCCAGCAGCCTTAACCGGGACGGTGCCTACGAGCAGTACTTC. As protein: CASSLNRDGAYEQYF. This chain links TRBV4-1 with TRBJ2-7; D tentatively fits TRBD1 or TRBD2 (5 bases each). The V gene's germline CDR1 is MGHRA and CDR2 YSYEKL. Trimming pared 4 bases from V and 2 bases from J, leaving 15 bases between. CDR3 length: 15 residues.